The 19 T cell receptor beta chains presented below share a single source sample, sequenced in a study of blood T cell repertoires in COVID-19. Method: immunoSEQ multiplex PCR; TCRdb's copy keeps in-frame clones and lacks some. The repertoire includes 150,000 to 200,000 clones, roughly 80% of them detected once, and 15% to 20% sits in the top ten. The sequencing input was peripheral blood. The receptors derive from a man between 60 and 75 years old with active or convalescent COVID-19.

The chain has TRBV6-2 or TRBV6-3 and TRBJ2-5; 9 bases are shared with TRBD2. The CDR3 covers 14 residues. Germline trimming cut 5 bases from V and 4 bases from J; bases unmatched to any gene: 5. CDR1 is MNHEY and CDR2 is SVGEGT in the germline V gene. Here the CDR3 reads CASSPSGRRETQYF. CDR3 in DNA: TGTGCCAGCAGTCCAAGCGGGAGGAGAGAGACCCAGTACTTC.

This clone showed up just once. Other nucleotide sequences from this sample produce the same CDR3. The chain is built from TRBV2 and TRBJ1-1, with a weak D call TRBD1 (5 bases). The V end was cut by 1 base, the J end by 5 bases, with 11 bases between. Per germline, CDR1 SNHLY and CDR2 FYNNEI. This CDR3 contains 14 residues. CDR3 nucleotides: TGTGCCAGCAGTGAAGTAACGGGGGGGACTGAAGCTTTCTTT. This codes for CASSEVTGGTEAFF.

The rearrangement uses TRBV7-9 and TRBJ1-1; possibly TRBD1 for D (5 bases). V dropped 5 bases and J dropped 1 base, with 8 bases sitting between them. This CDR3 region has 13 residues. CDR1 SEHNR and CDR2 FQNEAQ come from the germline V gene (reference sequence). The CDR3 region is CASSRQGNTEAFF. The CDR3 nucleotides are TGTGCCAGCAGCCGGCAGGGGAACACTGAAGCTTTCTTT. The complete variable domain, with remaining parts taken from reference TRBV7-9 and TRBJ1-1, reads DTGVSQNPRHKITKRGQNVTFRCDPISEHNRLYWYRQTLGQGPEFLTYFQNEAQLEKSRLLSDRFSAERPKGSFSTLEIQRTEQGDSAMYLCASSRQGNTEAFFGQGTRLTVV.

J is TRBJ2-7 and V is TRBV28; D might be TRBD1 (6 bases). V was pared by 7 bases and J by 1 base, with 14 bases between. The CDR3 is 14 residues long. Germline V gene sequence: CDR1 MDHEN, CDR2 SYDVKM. CDR3 in DNA: TGTGCCAGCACTCCGACGGGACAATCCTACGAGCAGTACTTC. It yields the protein CASTPTGQSYEQYF.

The rearrangement joins TRBV6-1 to TRBJ2-7; D is unclear. The V and J ends lost 0 bases and 0 bases respectively, with 9 bases between them. The CDR3 length is 15 residues. Per the germline V gene, CDR1 is MNHNS and CDR2 is SASEGT. The CDR3 bases are TGTGCCAGCAGTGAAGCGCCGGGTTCCTCCTACGAGCAGTACTTC. Amino acids: CASSEAPGSSYEQYF.

This rearrangement joins TRBV3-1 (or the pseudogene TRBV3-2) to TRBJ1-3, with 7 bases fitting TRBD1. Germline V gene sequence: CDR1 LGHDT, CDR2 YNNKEL (reference sequence). The CDR3 consists of 21 residues. V was pared by 4 bases and J by 2 bases, with 23 bases of the junction left unmatched. CDR3 sequence: CASSRHLGRGGAGETGNTIYF. The CDR3 DNA follows: TGTGCCAGCAGCCGGCACCTCGGAAGAGGGGGCGCAGGTGAAACTGGAAACACCATATATTTT.

The CDR3 sequence is CASSPWAQKVTGELFF. The CDR3 DNA follows: TGTGCCAGCAGTCCCTGGGCCCAGAAGGTCACCGGGGAGCTGTTTTTT. The rearrangement joins TRBV6-6 to TRBJ2-2; D not resolved. With 5 bases removed from V and 4 bases from J, the gap between germline ends came to 17 bases. CDR1 is MNHNY and CDR2 is SVGAGI in the germline V gene (reference sequence). The CDR3 totals 16 residues.

The genes are TRBV28 and TRBJ2-5; 9 positions match TRBD1. CDR3 size: 13 residues. The junction had 6 bases not matched to a gene; V was cut back by 6 bases and J by 7 bases. CDR1 and CDR2 (germline): MDHEN, SYDVKM. The CDR3 protein is CASSGQGLATQYF. CDR3 coding DNA: TGTGCCAGCAGCGGACAGGGGTTGGCGACCCAGTACTTC. The full variable domain, in which reference TRBV28 and TRBJ2-5 provide the parts outside the CDR3, is DVKVTQSSRYLVKRTGEKVFLECVQDMDHENMFWYRQDPGLGLRLIYFSYDVKMKEKGDIPEGYSVSREKKERFSLILESASTNQTSMYLCASSGQGLATQYFGPGTRLLVL.

The chain joins TRBV28 to TRBJ2-7, with 9 positions matching TRBD2. Germline V gene data show CDR1 as MDHEN and CDR2 as SYDVKM. The CDR3 runs to 16 residues. V shed 3 bases, J shed 3 bases, and the junction held 9 bases outside the gene matches. The CDR3 coding sequence is TGTGCCAGCAGTTTGTCGGCGGGAGGGTACCTCTACGAGCAGTACTTC. It translates to CASSLSAGGYLYEQYF.

This clone was detected a few times. The chain employs TRBV29-1 and TRBJ1-2; 11 bases agree with TRBD1. J gave up 6 bases and V 6 bases, and 12 bases lay outside the gene matches. Germline assignment: CDR1 SQVTM and CDR2 ANQGSEA. This CDR3 is 15 amino acids long. CDR3 in amino acids: CSVATAGQGADGYTF. The CDR3 DNA reads TGCAGCGTGGCCACAGCTGGACAGGGGGCTGATGGCTACACCTTC.

This clone was seen a few times. This chain links TRBV7-2 with TRBJ2-4; 8 bases match TRBD2. The CDR3 sequence is 17 residues long. The ends lost 1 base at V and 1 base at J; junction bases unmatched: 6. Per the germline V gene, CDR1 is SGHTA and CDR2 is FQGNSA. CDR3 region: CASSLGGTRWAKNIQYF. CDR3 bases: TGTGCCAGCAGCTTAGGGGGGACTAGGTGGGCCAAAAACATTCAGTACTTC.

The chain employs TRBV5-4 and TRBJ2-7; 14 nucleotides agree with TRBD2. This CDR3 spans 16 amino acids. Germline V gene lookup returns CDR1 SGHNT and CDR2 YYREEE (reference sequence). Losses at the gene ends were 3 bases for V and 6 bases for J; bases not matched to a gene: 8. CDR3 sequence: CASSSGLAGVTGEQYF. The CDR3, as DNA: TGTGCCAGCAGCTCGGGACTAGCGGGAGTAACGGGCGAGCAGTACTTC.

V gene TRBV28 combines with J gene TRBJ1-2; no clear D. Germline CDR1 and CDR2: MDHEN and SYDVKM. The V and J ends lost 5 bases and 2 bases respectively, with 12 bases between them. The CDR3 loop spans 14 amino acids. The CDR3 spells CASSLTGSNYGYTF. The CDR3 nucleotides are TGTGCCAGCAGTCTGACGGGATCCAACTATGGCTACACCTTC.

The chain employs TRBV6-1 and TRBJ2-3; maybe TRBD2 (6 bases). The CDR3 spans 13 residues. V was pared by 2 bases and J by 5 bases, with 8 bases between. Germline CDR1 and CDR2: MNHNS and SASEGT. CDR3 in DNA: TGTGCCAGCAGTGAATTAGCGGAAGATACGCAGTATTTT. The encoded protein is CASSELAEDTQYF.

The rearrangement joins TRBV7-3 to TRBJ2-2; perhaps TRBD1 as D (5 bases). This CDR3 spans 15 amino acids. Germline CDR1 SGHTA, CDR2 FQGTGA. Trimming left V 4 bases short and J 3 bases short, with 12 bases between. CDR3 amino acids: CASSWARADTGELFF. The CDR3 DNA follows: TGTGCCAGCAGCTGGGCCAGGGCGGACACCGGGGAGCTGTTTTTT. Full variable domain (outside the CDR3, taken from reference TRBV7-3 and TRBJ2-2): GAGVSQTPSNKVTEKGKYVELRCDPISGHTALYWYRQSLGQGPEFLIYFQGTGAADDSGLPNDRFFAVRPEGSVSTLKIQRTERGDSAVYLCASSWARADTGELFFGEGSRLTVL.

DNA for the CDR3: TGCGCCAGCAGCCAGTTAGCGGGAGTGGGGAGGAATGAGCAGTTCTTC. This gives the protein CASSQLAGVGRNEQFF. This rearrangement joins TRBV5-1 to TRBJ2-1; 9 bases line up with TRBD2. The CDR3 consists of 16 residues. CDR1 and CDR2 from the germline V gene are SGHRS and YFSETQ. J was trimmed by 7 bases and V by 4 bases; bases with no gene match: 12.

This chain uses TRBV11-3 with TRBJ2-2; 10 nucleotides match TRBD2. Losses at the gene ends were 5 bases for V and 4 bases for J; bases not matched to a gene: 4. Germline V CDR1 and CDR2: SGHNT, YENEEA. CDR3 length: 15 amino acids. As DNA, the CDR3 is TGTGCCAGCAGCATTAGCGGGGGGAGCACCGGGGAGCTGTTTTTT. Translated, it gives CASSISGGSTGELFF.

The rearrangement uses TRBV7-2 and TRBJ1-6; D is ambiguous. The CDR3 has 13 residues. V was clipped by 2 bases and J by 6 bases, with 5 bases between them. CDR1 is SGHTA, CDR2 FQGNSA, per germline. DNA of the CDR3: TGTGCCAGCAGCTTATTTAGTAATTCACCCCTCCACTTT. Protein product: CASSLFSNSPLHF.

This clone was detected many times. The chain recombines TRBV7-8 with TRBJ2-7; 7 bases map to TRBD1. Looked up from germline, CDR1 is SGHVS and CDR2 is FQNEAQ. J lost 2 bases, V lost 5 bases, and 6 bases had no gene match. The length of the CDR3 is 14 residues. CDR3 nucleotides: TGTGCCAGCAGCCCCGACAGGGCGGCCTACGAGCAGTACTTC. Translating gives CASSPDRAAYEQYF.